This T cell receptor beta chain comes out of a study of patients and donors after allogeneic stem cell transplantation. TCRdb passed the RT-PCR reads through MiXCR, listing each CDR3 protein once. The sample records about 2,500 distinct CDR3 sequences, roughly 7.9% being singletons. Germline assignment: CDR1 MNHEY and CDR2 SMNVEV (reference sequence). This CDR3 spans 18 amino acids. Trimming took 2 bases from V and 2 from J; bases not matched to a gene: 11. The TCR comes from a human donor who was either an allogeneic HSCT recipient or a stem cell or donor lymphocyte infusion donor (not recorded which). It is not recorded whose cells these are; they may come from a transplant donor. The material sequenced was blood, either unsorted or a sorted T cell fraction (not recorded which). V is TRBV27 and J is TRBJ2-2; 7 nucleotides align to TRBD2. The CDR3 DNA is TGTGCCAGCAGTTTAAGTGGTTGGGGACTAAAAAACACCGGGGAGCTGTTTTTT. Its translation: CASSLSGWGLKNTGELFF.